This entry lists 2 T cell receptor beta chains sequenced from one sample in a study of cytomegalovirus exposure and HLA in healthy donors. The PCR was carried out with 60 Vbeta primers and 13 Jbeta primers. The assay was immunoSEQ multiplex PCR, and TCRdb's table has in-frame clones only and misses some. The sample includes under 200,000 clones, over 75% of them seen just once. Sequencing used PBMCs. The receptors stem from a man aged 18 to 35 in good health and CMV-seropositive.

The chain combines TRBV27 with TRBJ2-1; 14 bases align to TRBD2. With V trimmed by 8 bases and J by 3 bases, 6 bases remained unmatched. The CDR3 spans 16 residues. CDR1 and CDR2 from the germline V gene are MNHEY and SMNVEV (reference sequence). The CDR3 DNA is TGTGCCAGCGGCGGGACTAGCGGGGGCTTCTACAATGAGCAGTTCTTC. It encodes CASGGTSGGFYNEQFF.

This clone was seen a handful of times. The V and J genes are TRBV7-9 and TRBJ1-1; D not resolved. This CDR3 has 13 amino acids. CDR1 SEHNR and CDR2 FQNEAQ come from the germline V gene (reference sequence). V shed 2 bases and J shed 5 bases, with 9 bases lying between them. The CDR3 DNA reads TGTGCCAGCAGCTTAAGGACTGCAACTGAAGCTTTCTTT. Its protein product is CASSLRTATEAFF.